The source of this T cell receptor (beta chain) is a study of CD8+ T cells in alopecia areata. This sample's treatment: oral pan-JAK inhibitor, 5-10 mg twice daily. Trimming removed 5 bases from V and 8 bases from J; junction bases left unmatched: 13. The CDR3 contains 16 residues. CDR1 SGHTA and CDR2 FQGNSA come from the germline V gene. RNA extraction was followed by reverse transcription into cDNA, which acted as the sequencing template. Assay used: immunoSEQ multiplex PCR; TCRdb lists only in-frame clones, some missing. The sample records about 140,000 clones, 86% being singletons. This clone was detected only a few times.

This TCR was sampled from a human donor with alopecia areata. The J gene is TRBJ2-1, the V gene TRBV7-2, with 9 bases aligning to TRBD2. The specimen comprised CD8+ T cells sorted from blood, sampled at week 4, from a patient treated with tofacitinib. CDR3 DNA sequence: TGTGCCAGCAGCCACCTCGGGCGGGAGGGCCATGATGAGCAGTTCTTC. Amino acids: CASSHLGREGHDEQFF.